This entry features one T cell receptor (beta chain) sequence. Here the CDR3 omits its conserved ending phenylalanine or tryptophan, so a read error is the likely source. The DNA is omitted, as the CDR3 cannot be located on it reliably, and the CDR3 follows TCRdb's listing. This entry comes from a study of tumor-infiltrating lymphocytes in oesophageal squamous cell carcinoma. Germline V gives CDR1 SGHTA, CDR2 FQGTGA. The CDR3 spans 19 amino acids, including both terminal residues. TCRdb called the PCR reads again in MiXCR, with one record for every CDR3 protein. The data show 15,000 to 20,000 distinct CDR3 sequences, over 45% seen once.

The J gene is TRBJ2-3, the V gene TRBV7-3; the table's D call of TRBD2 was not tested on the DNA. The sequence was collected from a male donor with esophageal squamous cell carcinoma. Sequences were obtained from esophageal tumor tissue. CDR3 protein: CASSSVPLQLRTMATPSVR.